These T cell receptor beta chains were read from a single sample in a study of T cell repertoires in cytomegalovirus infection. A single record per CDR3 protein comes from TCRdb applying MiXCR to the reads. The repertoire includes approximately 150,000 distinct CDR3 sequences, under 20% of them detected once, and 18% sits in the top ten. The source material was CD8+ T cells from PBMCs. The receptors shown here come from a human donor in good health (CMV status not recorded). Some clones in this sample may be carry-over from other donors' samples. Each CDR3 is given without its conserved first and last residue.

j_call: TRBJ2-2
v_call: TRBV7-8
cdr3_length: 13
cdr3_aa: ASTTWEGGTGELF

j_call: TRBJ1-5
v_call: TRBV7-2
cdr3_length: 13
cdr3_aa: ASSPFDRGDQPQH

j_call: TRBJ2-7
v_call: TRBV7-8
cdr3_length: 13
cdr3_aa: ASSLRRDRIYEQY

j_call: TRBJ2-5
v_call: TRBV29-1
cdr3_length: 13
cdr3_aa: SVQNWLAGEETQY

j_call: TRBJ2-5
v_call: TRBV7-8
cdr3_length: 15
cdr3_aa: ASSPGGTGSLQETQY

j_call: TRBJ2-1
v_call: TRBV7-9
cdr3_length: 11
cdr3_aa: ASSLGPGYEQF

j_call: TRBJ2-1
v_call: TRBV29-1
cdr3_length: 14
cdr3_aa: SVEGSTGLSYNEQF

j_call: TRBJ2-1
v_call: TRBV28
cdr3_length: 13
cdr3_aa: ASSFGAGGSNEQF

j_call: TRBJ2-1
v_call: TRBV7-8
cdr3_length: 13
cdr3_aa: ASRGGSGTYNEQF

j_call: TRBJ2-7
v_call: TRBV7-2
cdr3_length: 12
cdr3_aa: ASSLGSSGREQY

j_call: TRBJ2-1
v_call: TRBV12-3/TRBV12-4
cdr3_length: 12
cdr3_aa: ASTYPGSGREQF

j_call: TRBJ1-4
v_call: TRBV28
cdr3_length: 16
cdr3_aa: ASSLEQTGAPPREKLF

j_call: TRBJ2-1
v_call: TRBV7-8
cdr3_length: 14
cdr3_aa: ASSLFIRGANNEQF

j_call: TRBJ2-2
v_call: TRBV20-1
cdr3_length: 13
cdr3_aa: SARALAGWTGELF

j_call: TRBJ2-7
v_call: TRBV6-6
cdr3_length: 12
cdr3_aa: ASTFDPTAYEQY

j_call: TRBJ2-4
v_call: TRBV6-6
cdr3_length: 14
cdr3_aa: ASSSPVGASKNIQY

j_call: TRBJ1-1
v_call: TRBV5-4
cdr3_length: 11
cdr3_aa: ASRAGGEAEAF

j_call: TRBJ2-2
v_call: TRBV7-2
cdr3_length: 13
cdr3_aa: ASSLRKGRPGELF

j_call: TRBJ2-1
v_call: TRBV15
cdr3_length: 10
cdr3_aa: ATSRDPFEQF

j_call: TRBJ2-5
v_call: TRBV14
cdr3_length: 15
cdr3_aa: ASSQDLWERGARTQY

j_call: TRBJ1-2
v_call: TRBV7-2
cdr3_length: 11
cdr3_aa: ASSLVGENGYT

j_call: TRBJ1-2
v_call: TRBV12-3/TRBV12-4
cdr3_length: 13
cdr3_aa: ASSPTLGSHYGYT

j_call: TRBJ2-5
v_call: TRBV11-1
cdr3_length: 9
cdr3_aa: ASSRAETQY

j_call: TRBJ1-5
v_call: TRBV7-9
cdr3_length: 12
cdr3_aa: ASSFTRNNQPQH

j_call: TRBJ1-1
v_call: TRBV5-1
cdr3_length: 13
cdr3_aa: ASSLVPVEKPEAF

j_call: TRBJ2-3
v_call: TRBV6-2/TRBV6-3
cdr3_length: 16
cdr3_aa: ASSYWSSGRSDTDTQY

j_call: TRBJ2-6
v_call: TRBV9
cdr3_length: 11
cdr3_aa: ASSGGAGRVLT

j_call: TRBJ2-5
v_call: TRBV28
cdr3_length: 16
cdr3_aa: ATRRREPNSRPQETQY

j_call: TRBJ1-1
v_call: TRBV12-3/TRBV12-4
cdr3_length: 10
cdr3_aa: AGGDSGHAAF

j_call: TRBJ2-1
v_call: TRBV12-3/TRBV12-4
cdr3_length: 13
cdr3_aa: ASSLRSGQDNEQF

j_call: TRBJ2-7
v_call: TRBV6-5
cdr3_length: 13
cdr3_aa: ASSPDVATTYEQY

j_call: TRBJ1-3
v_call: TRBV25-1
cdr3_length: 16
cdr3_aa: ASSEFEAGGRSGNTIY

j_call: TRBJ2-7
v_call: TRBV7-2
cdr3_length: 11
cdr3_aa: ASRWGPSYEQY

j_call: TRBJ2-7
v_call: TRBV28
cdr3_length: 11
cdr3_aa: ASTPDYSYEQY

j_call: TRBJ1-2
v_call: TRBV7-2
cdr3_length: 14
cdr3_aa: ASSLGETGSGYGYT